This is a list of T cell receptor beta chains from one sample in a study of T cells in Graves' hyperthyroidism and ophthalmopathy. In TCRdb, the multiplex PCR reads were re-called with MiXCR into one record per CDR3 protein. The sample consists of 750,000 to 900,000 distinct CDR3 sequences, about two fifths of them appearing once. Material for sequencing was blood. These receptors were taken from a man aged 18 to 30 with Graves' hyperthyroidism. Both conserved end residues are part of each CDR3. A D gene is named only where the DNA matches it firmly. Only part of the rows carry a size: once, few, many, or a class if the clone is expanded.

v_gene: TRBV7-8
d_gene: TRBD1
j_gene: TRBJ1-6
abundance: NA
CDR3nt: TGTGCCAGCAGCACTCATACAGGGGGCGGTGGACCCCTCCACTTT
CDR3aa: CASSTHTGGGGPLHF

v_gene: TRBV2
d_gene: NA
j_gene: TRBJ2-7
abundance: many
CDR3nt: TGTGCCAGCAGTGAAGCGCTGCAGTACTTC
CDR3aa: CASSEALQYF

v_gene: TRBV9
d_gene: NA
j_gene: TRBJ1-3
abundance: NA
CDR3nt: TGTGCCAGCAGCGTAGATCCGGGAAGCTCTGGAAACACCATATATTTT
CDR3aa: CASSVDPGSSGNTIYF

v_gene: TRBV5-1
d_gene: TRBD1
j_gene: TRBJ1-1
abundance: many
CDR3nt: TGCGCCAGCAGCTTGGGACAGGGCGATGAAACTTTCTTT
CDR3aa: CASSLGQGDETFF

v_gene: TRBV7-8
d_gene: TRBD2
j_gene: TRBJ2-7
abundance: few
CDR3nt: TGTGCCAGCAGCTTAACTCCCAGCGGGGGGTCCTACGAGCAGTACTTC
CDR3aa: CASSLTPSGGSYEQYF

v_gene: TRBV12-3/TRBV12-4
d_gene: NA
j_gene: TRBJ1-5
abundance: many
CDR3nt: TGTGCCAGCAGTTGGCAGGAACGAAATCAGCCCCAGCATTTT
CDR3aa: CASSWQERNQPQHF

v_gene: TRBV7-9
d_gene: NA
j_gene: TRBJ2-7
abundance: NA
CDR3nt: TGTGCCAGCAGCCAGGCGGCGGCCTACGGCGAGCAGTACTTC
CDR3aa: CASSQAAAYGEQYF

v_gene: TRBV7-6
d_gene: NA
j_gene: TRBJ1-1
abundance: NA
CDR3nt: TGTGCCAGCAGCTTAGGTACCGGGGGGAAGACTGAAGCTTTCTTT
CDR3aa: CASSLGTGGKTEAFF

v_gene: TRBV20-1
d_gene: NA
j_gene: TRBJ2-7
abundance: many
CDR3nt: TGCAGTGCTAGATGGGGCGGGTCCTACGAGCAGTACTTC
CDR3aa: CSARWGGSYEQYF

v_gene: TRBV25-1
d_gene: NA
j_gene: TRBJ1-1
abundance: many
CDR3nt: TGTGCCAGCAGACCCATTCCCGGGACACAAAGAGAGACTGAAGCTTTCTTT
CDR3aa: CASRPIPGTQRETEAFF

v_gene: TRBV10-2
d_gene: TRBD1
j_gene: TRBJ1-2
abundance: NA
CDR3nt: TGCGCCAGCAGTGGGGGACAGGGTCATGGCTACACCTTC
CDR3aa: CASSGGQGHGYTF

v_gene: TRBV9
d_gene: NA
j_gene: TRBJ2-7
abundance: NA
CDR3nt: TGTGCCAGCAGTTTCGGCGGGAAAGATTACGAGCAGTACTTC
CDR3aa: CASSFGGKDYEQYF

v_gene: TRBV9
d_gene: NA
j_gene: TRBJ1-1
abundance: few
CDR3nt: TGTGCCAGCAGCGTAGTTTCTTCCCCCCCCTCCGAAGCTTTCTTT
CDR3aa: CASSVVSSPPSEAFF

v_gene: TRBV9
d_gene: TRBD2
j_gene: TRBJ2-7
abundance: NA
CDR3nt: TGTGCCAGCGGCGTGACTAGCGGGAACTCCTACGAGCAGTACTTC
CDR3aa: CASGVTSGNSYEQYF

v_gene: TRBV12-5
d_gene: TRBD1
j_gene: TRBJ1-2
abundance: NA
CDR3nt: TGTGCTAGTGGTTTTACCGGGACAGGGAATGGCTACACCTTC
CDR3aa: CASGFTGTGNGYTF

v_gene: TRBV5-6
d_gene: NA
j_gene: TRBJ1-1
abundance: few
CDR3nt: TGTGCCAGCAGCCTCCGGGACACAATTGAAGCTTTCTTT
CDR3aa: CASSLRDTIEAFF

v_gene: TRBV12-3/TRBV12-4
d_gene: TRBD1
j_gene: TRBJ1-1
abundance: once
CDR3nt: TGTGCCAGCAGCGAAATTGCAGGGGGCGCGAGAACTGAAGCTTTCTTT
CDR3aa: CASSEIAGGARTEAFF

v_gene: TRBV9
d_gene: NA
j_gene: TRBJ2-5
abundance: NA
CDR3nt: TGTGCCAGCAGGAGCGGAAGAGAGACCCAGTACTTC
CDR3aa: CASRSGRETQYF

v_gene: TRBV19
d_gene: NA
j_gene: TRBJ1-5
abundance: NA
CDR3nt: TGTGCCAGTAGTATAGACACAGGGAGGGAACCCCAGCATTTT
CDR3aa: CASSIDTGREPQHF

v_gene: TRBV7-2
d_gene: NA
j_gene: TRBJ1-2
abundance: NA
CDR3nt: TGTGCCAGCATCTTAAACAACTATGGCTACACCTTC
CDR3aa: CASILNNYGYTF

v_gene: TRBV19
d_gene: TRBD1
j_gene: TRBJ1-1
abundance: few
CDR3nt: TGTGCCAGTATTGACAGGGGACCCTACACTGAAGCTTTCTTT
CDR3aa: CASIDRGPYTEAFF

v_gene: TRBV7-9
d_gene: NA
j_gene: TRBJ2-7
abundance: NA
CDR3nt: TGTGCCAGCAGTACCGGGACCCTTGACGAGCAGTACTTC
CDR3aa: CASSTGTLDEQYF

v_gene: TRBV7-6
d_gene: TRBD1
j_gene: TRBJ2-7
abundance: NA
CDR3nt: TGTGCCAGCAGAGACCTATCCGGGACAGGGGGCTACGAGCAGTACTTC
CDR3aa: CASRDLSGTGGYEQYF

v_gene: TRBV9
d_gene: TRBD1
j_gene: TRBJ1-2
abundance: NA
CDR3nt: TGTGCCAGCAGCGTCGGGGACAGGGTCTCTTCCCATGGCTACACCTTC
CDR3aa: CASSVGDRVSSHGYTF

v_gene: TRBV7-6
d_gene: NA
j_gene: TRBJ2-7
abundance: NA
CDR3nt: TGTGCCAGCAGCTTAGTTAACAGTTTGGAGACCCAGACCTACGAGCAGTACTTC
CDR3aa: CASSLVNSLETQTYEQYF

v_gene: TRBV7-9
d_gene: NA
j_gene: TRBJ1-2
abundance: NA
CDR3nt: TGTGCCAGCAGCTTAGCGGGGGGCACTAACTATGGCTACACCTTC
CDR3aa: CASSLAGGTNYGYTF

v_gene: TRBV6-1
d_gene: NA
j_gene: TRBJ1-5
abundance: few
CDR3nt: TGTGCCAGCAGTGAAGCGCCTAGGGGAAATCAGCCCCAGCATTTT
CDR3aa: CASSEAPRGNQPQHF

v_gene: TRBV7-2
d_gene: NA
j_gene: TRBJ1-1
abundance: NA
CDR3nt: TGTGCCAGCAGCTCCTGGTCGGGGGGAGCTTTCTTT
CDR3aa: CASSSWSGGAFF

v_gene: TRBV20-1
d_gene: TRBD1
j_gene: TRBJ2-5
abundance: NA
CDR3nt: TGCAGTGCTAGAGATTATGTGGACAGGGGGCTCGGGGAGACCCAGTACTTC
CDR3aa: CSARDYVDRGLGETQYF

v_gene: TRBV20-1
d_gene: TRBD1
j_gene: TRBJ2-2
abundance: NA
CDR3nt: TGCAGTGCTAGAGGGGACAGGGGTAGGACCGGGGAGCTGTTTTTT
CDR3aa: CSARGDRGRTGELFF

v_gene: TRBV7-9
d_gene: NA
j_gene: TRBJ1-1
abundance: NA
CDR3nt: TGTGCCAGCAGTGTACCGGGACCCCGGGGGGCTTTCTTT
CDR3aa: CASSVPGPRGAFF

v_gene: TRBV2
d_gene: NA
j_gene: TRBJ2-3
abundance: NA
CDR3nt: TGTGCCAGCTCGAAGCCTGATACGCAGTATTTT
CDR3aa: CASSKPDTQYF

v_gene: TRBV10-3
d_gene: TRBD1
j_gene: TRBJ2-7
abundance: few
CDR3nt: TGTGCCATCAGTGACCCTGACAGGGGGCAATCCTACGAGCAGTACTTC
CDR3aa: CAISDPDRGQSYEQYF